This T cell receptor delta chain stems from a study of gamma-delta chains in newborns, infants, children. Study-level information: Microbial exposure reportedly drives polyclonal innate γδ T cell expansion after birth.

TCRdb called clones anew from the reads with CATT. The data hold approximately 11,000 delta-chain clones, with around 3.5% observed a single time. The CDR3 consists of 19 residues. Germline V lookup: CDR1 GEAIGNYY, CDR2 EKD. The ends were cut back, 1 base at V and 0 bases at J, with 15 bases in the middle. The chain couples TRDV2 to TRDJ3, with D perhaps matching TRDD3 (5 bases). Specimen: blood. The clonotype was recovered from a child who was a newborn, infant or young child, either healthy, febrile or measles-vaccinated (not recorded which). CDR3 nucleotide sequence: TGTGCCTGTGACACGCCTCAAGGGATTACCTCCTGGGACACCCGACAGATGTTTTTC. Translation gives CACDTPQGITSWDTRQMFF.